The 15 T cell receptor beta chains listed next were all sequenced from one sample in a study of cytomegalovirus exposure and HLA in healthy donors. The PCR had 60 Vbeta and 13 Jbeta primers. Profiling relied on immunoSEQ multiplex PCR, and the TCRdb table lists in-frame clones only, not all of them. The sample has roughly 86,000 clones; approximately 70% are singletons. Material for sequencing was PBMCs. These TCRs come from a man in his 60s in good health and CMV-seronegative.

V and J are TRBV6-5 and TRBJ2-7; TRBD1 is a possible D gene (6 bases). Germline V CDR1 and CDR2: MNHEY, SVGAGI. This CDR3 is 15 amino acids long. V lost 2 bases to trimming and J lost 0 bases, with 11 bases between them. The CDR3 sequence is CASSYVQGSSYEQYF. The CDR3 DNA follows: TGTGCCAGCAGTTACGTACAGGGTAGCTCCTACGAGCAGTACTTC.

The rearrangement links TRBV7-8 to TRBJ1-1; D is unresolved. Per the germline V gene, CDR1 is SGHVS and CDR2 is FQNEAQ. The CDR3 totals 11 residues. V lost 1 base, J lost 13 bases, and 10 bases lay in between. Here the CDR3 DNA reads TGTGCCAGCAGCTTAGGCCAGGTTGTTTTCTTT. It yields the protein CASSLGQVVFF.

The CDR3, as DNA: TGTGCCAGCAGCTCCATAAGGGGCAATGAGCAGTTCTTC. Translated: CASSSIRGNEQFF. The V and J genes are TRBV11-2 and TRBJ2-1, with D possibly being TRBD1 (5 bases). The CDR3 is made up of 13 amino acids. Trimming stripped 4 bases from V and 6 bases from J, with 10 bases between. The germline V gene encodes CDR1 SGHAT and CDR2 FQNNGV.

V gene TRBV27 combines with J gene TRBJ1-5; no clear D gene. Germline V CDR1 and CDR2: MNHEY, SMNVEV (reference sequence). The V and J ends lost 2 bases and 3 bases respectively, with 17 bases between them. This CDR3 contains 17 residues. For the CDR3, the DNA is TGTGCCAGCAGTTTAACCGGAGGAGGTTGGGACAATCAGCCCCAGCATTTT. Its translation: CASSLTGGGWDNQPQHF.

V is TRBV7-2 and J is TRBJ1-5; D is uncertain. This CDR3 is 14 amino acids long. Germline CDR1 is SGHTA and CDR2 is FQGNSA. Trimming took 2 bases from V and 6 from J, leaving 11 bases between them. The CDR3 DNA is TGTGCCAGCAGCTTAAACATCGGCGGTCAGCCCCAGCATTTT. This codes for CASSLNIGGQPQHF.

The chain carries TRBV30 and TRBJ2-3; D gene ambiguous. The CDR3 has 12 amino acids. Per germline, CDR1 GTSNPN and CDR2 SVGIG (reference sequence). Trimming cost V 5 bases and J 1 base, with 7 bases left between them. For the CDR3, the DNA is TGTGCCTGGGGTCAGGGCACAGATACGCAGTATTTT. Translating it yields CAWGQGTDTQYF. The complete variable domain, with remaining parts taken from reference TRBV30 and TRBJ2-3, reads SQTIHQWPATLVQPVGSPLSLECTVEGTSNPNLYWYRQAAGRGLQLLFYSVGIGQISSEVPQNLSASRPQDRQFILSSKKLLLSDSGFYLCAWGQGTDTQYFGPGTRLTVL.

The chain has TRBV12-5 and TRBJ2-2; D may be TRBD1 (7 bases). The germline gives CDR1 LGHNT, CDR2 FRNRAP. The CDR3 length is 16 residues. V lost 5 bases to trimming and J lost 4 bases, with 17 bases between them. The CDR3 region has the DNA TGTGCTAGTGGTCTGGAGGGACAGTCAATCACCGGGGAGCTGTTTTTT. This gives the protein CASGLEGQSITGELFF. Using reference TRBV12-5 and TRBJ2-2 for the parts outside the CDR3, the full variable domain is DARVTQTPRHKVTEMGQEVTMRCQPILGHNTVFWYRQTMMQGLELLAYFRNRAPLDDSGMPKDRFSAEMPDATLATLKIQPSEPRDSAVYFCASGLEGQSITGELFFGEGSRLTVL.

CDR3 sequence reads: CASSQVWDRGTDTQYF. Here the CDR3 DNA reads TGCGCCAGCAGCCAAGTTTGGGACAGGGGCACAGATACGCAGTATTTT. The chain uses TRBV4-3 and TRBJ2-3; 9 bases agree with TRBD1. Germline trimming cut 1 base from V and 1 base from J; bases unmatched to any gene: 3. Germline CDR1 is LGHNA and CDR2 is YSLEER. The CDR3 extends over 16 amino acids.

The chain links TRBV7-2 to TRBJ1-1; D perhaps matches TRBD1 (5 bases). Deletions cut 2 bases from V and 6 bases from J, with 10 bases between. This CDR3 has 13 amino acids. Germline values: CDR1 SGHTA, CDR2 FQGNSA. CDR3 loop: CASSLWQGAEAFF. The CDR3 DNA reads TGTGCCAGCAGCTTATGGCAGGGCGCTGAAGCTTTCTTT.

The rearrangement uses TRBV5-6 and TRBJ2-7; TRBD1 is a possible D gene (6 bases). There are 14 residues in the CDR3. The V gene's germline CDR1 is SGHDT and CDR2 YYEEEE. V lost 4 bases, J lost 3 bases, and 14 bases lay in between. The CDR3 DNA sequence: TGTGCCAGCAGCAAGGGACCAGGGGACTACGAGCAGTACTTC. Protein sequence: CASSKGPGDYEQYF. Supplemented by reference TRBV5-6 and TRBJ2-7, the full variable domain reads DAGVTQSPTHLIKTRGQQVTLRCSPKSGHDTVSWYQQALGQGPQFIFQYYEEEERQRGNFPDRFSGHQFPNYSSELNVNALLLGDSALYLCASSKGPGDYEQYFGPGTRLTVT.

This chain uses TRBV21-1 with TRBJ1-1. TRBV21-1 is assigned pseudogene status. The CDR3 is 17 amino acids. The CDR3 is CASTEGGWVLSGTEAFF. The CDR3 DNA reads TGTGCCAGCACCGAGGGGGGGTGGGTTTTATCGGGCACTGAAGCTTTCTTT.

For the CDR3, the DNA is TGTGCCAGCAAGACCTGGACAGGGAAATTCTATGGCTACACCTTC. As protein: CASKTWTGKFYGYTF. The chain couples TRBV27 to TRBJ1-2, with 8 bases fitting TRBD1. CDR1 is MNHEY and CDR2 is SMNVEV in the germline V gene (reference sequence). Trimming took 7 bases from V and 4 from J; bases not matched to a gene: 11. The CDR3 is made up of 15 amino acids.

This sequence joins TRBV7-9 and TRBJ2-2; D perhaps matches TRBD1 (5 bases). This CDR3 has 12 amino acids. V lost 5 bases to trimming and J lost 6 bases, with 7 bases between them. CDR1 is SEHNR, CDR2 FQNEAQ, per germline (reference sequence). CDR3 protein: CASSPTAGELFF. The CDR3 coding sequence is TGTGCCAGCAGCCCGACAGCCGGGGAGCTGTTTTTT.

The rearrangement joins TRBV11-2 to TRBJ2-7; tentative D call: TRBD2 (6 bases). The CDR3 extends over 13 amino acids. V lost 5 bases, J lost 4 bases, and 12 bases lay in between. Germline V gene sequence: CDR1 SGHAT, CDR2 FQNNGV. This chain's CDR3 is CASSPGSGYEQYF. DNA of the CDR3: TGTGCCAGCAGCCCCGGGAGCGGGTACGAGCAGTACTTC.

This chain connects TRBV6-5 to TRBJ2-6, with TRBD1 identical over 8 bases. V gave up 6 bases and J gave up 3 bases; unmatched junction bases: 4. The V gene's germline CDR1 is MNHEY and CDR2 SVGAGI. CDR3 size: 15 residues. CDR3: CASSPQGVGANVLTF. In DNA, the CDR3 is TGTGCCAGCAGCCCACAGGGGGTTGGGGCCAACGTCCTGACTTTC.